Sequencing of this T cell receptor beta chain was carried out in a study of T cells in localized non-small cell lung cancer. Study findings and constraints: Higher adjacent-lung clonality was associated with shorter survival.

As concerns this clone: Its antigen is not known.

Germline CDR1 and CDR2: LNHDA and SQIVND (reference sequence). The CDR3 loop spans 13 amino acids. Between the trimmed V and J ends, which lost 3 bases and 2 bases, there was a span of 7 bases. Generated by immunoSEQ multiplex PCR, the TCRdb table keeps only in-frame clones and is missing some. The sample contains some 1,800 clones, roughly 28% of which appear only once. The source was lung tumor tissue, collected before any cancer treatment. This sequence joins TRBV19 and TRBJ1-2; D is possibly TRBD1 (5 bases). The receptor was isolated from a woman aged 40-69 years with stage I lung adenocarcinoma. As DNA, the CDR3 is TGTGCCAGTAGTATGGAGGGGAACTATGGCTACACCTTC. Protein: CASSMEGNYGYTF.